This entry concerns a single T cell receptor beta chain. The treatment here: preoperative locoregional IRX-2 cytokine immunotherapy. This entry belongs to a study of preoperative IRX-2 immunotherapy in early breast cancer. The CDR3 runs to 15 residues. V dropped 5 bases and J dropped 5; count of bases not matched to a gene: 8. From germline, CDR1 is MRHNA and CDR2 SNTAGT. Assay used: immunoSEQ multiplex PCR; TCRdb lists only in-frame clones, some missing. Here the sample spans 40,000 or so clones, just under 95% being singletons. The rearrangement uses TRBV6-4 and TRBJ2-3, with 9 bases fitting TRBD1. Sequencing used tumor tissue, obtained after IRX-2 immunotherapy. This receptor was taken from a human donor with breast cancer. The CDR3 region is CASSQEQGAGDTQYF. The CDR3 bases are TGTGCCAGCAGTCAGGAACAGGGGGCAGGAGATACGCAGTATTTT.